The 20 T cell receptor beta chains reported below all come from one sample, sequenced in a study of TIL therapy for anti-PD-1-resistant metastatic lung cancer. This was the immunoSEQ v3 assay. Assay used: immunoSEQ multiplex PCR; TCRdb lists only in-frame clones, some missing. There are more than 20,000 clones in the sample; about 79% occur only once, and roughly 7.3% lies in the top ten. Sample time point: pre-treatment sample, taken before nivolumab and TIL therapy. This sample comprised blood, obtained at baseline. The receptors derive from a person between 25 and 80 years old with non-small cell lung cancer.

The chain has TRBV9 and TRBJ2-2; 10 bases match TRBD2. CDR3 length: 15 amino acids. With V trimmed by 2 bases and J by 6 bases, 4 bases remained unmatched. The germline CDR1 and CDR2 sequences are SGDLS and YYNGEE. CDR3 DNA sequence: TGTGCCAGCAGCGTTAGCGGGAGGAGGGCCGGGGAGCTGTTTTTT. It specifies CASSVSGRRAGELFF.

The chain has TRBV7-3 and TRBJ2-1; 7 bases line up with TRBD1. Germline CDR1 reads SGHTA; CDR2 reads FQGTGA. The CDR3 totals 16 residues. After removal of 1 base from V and 2 bases from J, the junction contained 5 bases not matched to a gene. CDR3 region: CASSLRGQKTYNEQFF. The CDR3 DNA reads as TGTGCCAGCAGCTTAAGGGGACAGAAAACCTACAATGAGCAGTTCTTC.

The chain employs TRBV15 and TRBJ2-3; TRBD2 matches 9 bases. CDR3 size: 18 residues. After removal of 0 bases from V and 2 bases from J, the junction contained 9 bases not matched to a gene. Germline-derived CDR1 and CDR2 are LNHNV and YYDKDF (reference sequence). Here the CDR3 reads CATSRDPRSGRYTDTQYF. CDR3 in DNA: TGTGCCACCAGCAGAGACCCAAGGAGCGGGAGGTACACAGATACGCAGTATTTT. The full variable domain, completed using reference TRBV15 and TRBJ2-3, is DAMVIQNPRYQVTQFGKPVTLSCSQTLNHNVMYWYQQKSSQAPKLLFHYYDKDFNNEADTPDNFQSRRPNTSFCFLDIRSPGLGDTAMYLCATSRDPRSGRYTDTQYFGPGTRLTVL.

The V and J genes are TRBV19 and TRBJ2-7, with TRBD1 matching 7 bases. The J segment lost 6 bases and the V segment lost 3 bases, leaving 8 bases of the junction unmatched. Germline V gene sequence: CDR1 LNHDA, CDR2 SQIVND (reference sequence). The CDR3 is 14 amino acids. The CDR3 DNA follows: TGTGCCAGTAGTATCGGACAGGCGACCTCCGAGCAGTACTTC. Residues: CASSIGQATSEQYF. The full variable domain, its missing parts supplied by reference TRBV19 and TRBJ2-7, is DGGITQSPKYLFRKEGQNVTLSCEQNLNHDAMYWYRQDPGQGLRLIYYSQIVNDFQKGDIAEGYSVSREKKESFPLTVTSAQKNPTAFYLCASSIGQATSEQYFGPGTRLTVT.

The chain carries TRBV29-1 and TRBJ1-6; tentatively, D is TRBD1 (6 bases). Trimming stripped 4 bases from V and 9 bases from J, with 16 bases between. This CDR3 has 14 residues. From germline, CDR1 is SQVTM and CDR2 ANQGSEA. The CDR3 loop is CSVGLGAAGSPLHF. CDR3 DNA sequence: TGCAGCGTTGGACTGGGGGCGGCCGGTTCACCCCTCCACTTT.

V and J are TRBV15 and TRBJ2-7; 7 bases fit TRBD1. This CDR3 contains 15 residues. In germline, CDR1 is LNHNV, CDR2 YYDKDF (reference sequence). The junction had 5 bases not matched to a gene; V was cut back by 2 bases and J by 1 base. CDR3 nucleotides: TGTGCCACCAGCAGATCTGGACAGGTTTCCTACGAGCAGTACTTC. Translation: CATSRSGQVSYEQYF.

The chain is built from TRBV2 and TRBJ1-4, with D tentatively TRBD1 (5 bases). The CDR3 is 11 amino acids. Germline V gives CDR1 SNHLY, CDR2 FYNNEI. Trimming removed 6 bases at V and 11 bases at J, with 10 bases between. In nucleotides, the CDR3 is TGTGCCAGCAGCTCAGGGCCGAAACTGTTTTTT. Its translation: CASSSGPKLFF.

The gene calls are TRBV7-2 and TRBJ1-2; D might be TRBD1 (5 bases). The V end lost 1 base, the J end lost 4 bases, and 10 bases lay between the germline ends. This CDR3 is built from 14 residues. Per the germline V gene, CDR1 is SGHTA and CDR2 is FQGNSA. In nucleotides, the CDR3 is TGTGCCAGCAGCTTAGGACCAGGGACCTATGGCTACACCTTC. It translates to CASSLGPGTYGYTF.

The chain combines TRBV27 with TRBJ2-5; 9 nucleotides agree with TRBD2. The J call is doubtful: the DNA matches TRBJ2-7 better. The CDR3 runs to 16 residues. From germline, CDR1 is MNHEY and CDR2 SMNVEV (reference sequence). CDR3: CASSLEWRGGYYEQYF. Written as DNA, the CDR3 is TGTGCCAGCAGTTTAGAATGGCGGGGGGGATACTACGAGCAGTACTTC.

V and J are TRBV30 and TRBJ1-6; the match to TRBD1 covers 8 bases. The ends lost 1 base at V and 7 bases at J; junction bases unmatched: 6. Germline CDR1 is GTSNPN and CDR2 is SVGIG (reference sequence). This CDR3 has 15 amino acids. The chain's CDR3 is CAWSGTGLWNSPLHF. CDR3 bases: TGTGCCTGGAGTGGGACAGGGCTTTGGAATTCACCCCTCCACTTT.

This chain links TRBV6-5 with TRBJ2-1; D might be TRBD2 (6 bases). The CDR3 has 13 residues. Looked up from germline, CDR1 is MNHEY and CDR2 is SVGAGI. V was pared by 6 bases and J by 4 bases, with 10 bases between. CDR3 sequence: CASRRDFYNEQFF. CDR3 nucleotide sequence: TGTGCCAGCAGGCGGGATTTTTACAATGAGCAGTTCTTC.

The V and J genes are TRBV4-3 and TRBJ2-1; TRBD2 matches 7 bases. V lost 0 bases to trimming and J lost 5 bases; unmatched junction nucleotides: 7. The CDR3 sequence is 16 residues long. The V gene's germline CDR1 is LGHNA and CDR2 YSLEER. The chain's CDR3 is CASSQDPLADHNEQFF. The CDR3 DNA is TGCGCCAGCAGCCAAGATCCCCTAGCGGATCACAATGAGCAGTTCTTC.

The chain uses TRBV11-1 and TRBJ2-1; 8 bases are shared with TRBD2. CDR1 SGHAT and CDR2 FQDESV come from the germline V gene (reference sequence). The CDR3 runs 15 residues. V lost 3 bases to trimming and J lost 3 bases; unmatched junction nucleotides: 4. CDR3 loop: CASSFSGSSYNEQFF. The CDR3 DNA follows: TGTGCCAGCAGCTTCAGCGGGAGTAGCTACAATGAGCAGTTCTTC.

The chain couples TRBV5-4 to TRBJ2-7, with 9 bases lining up with TRBD1. Germline trimming cut 1 base from V and 6 bases from J; bases unmatched to any gene: 8. Germline values: CDR1 SGHNT, CDR2 YYREEE (reference sequence). CDR3 length: 15 residues. CDR3 loop: CASSLPGQGLGEQYF. The CDR3 DNA sequence: TGTGCCAGCAGCTTGCCCGGACAGGGGTTAGGCGAGCAGTACTTC. The variable domain in full, completed from reference TRBV5-4 and TRBJ2-7, reads ETGVTQSPTHLIKTRGQQVTLRCSSQSGHNTVSWYQQALGQGPQFIFQYYREEENGRGNFPPRFSGLQFPNYSSELNVNALELDDSALYLCASSLPGQGLGEQYFGPGTRLTVT.

Only a few counts were recorded for this clone. At one end, the junction sequence differs from germline, possibly due to a read error. The chain has TRBV6-5 and TRBJ1-6; possibly TRBD1 for D (6 bases). CDR1 is MNHEY and CDR2 is SVGAGI in the germline V gene. The CDR3 runs to 14 residues. The CDR3 DNA follows: TGTGCCTCTAAAGGCGGACAGTATAATTCACCTCTCCACTTT. It codes for CASKGGQYNSPLHF.

This clone showed up just a few times. The chain recombines TRBV2 with TRBJ2-3; tentative D call: TRBD1 (6 bases). Germline CDR1 is SNHLY and CDR2 is FYNNEI. This CDR3 comprises 13 residues. V shed 4 bases and J shed 6 bases, with 11 bases lying between them. The CDR3 sequence: CASSAERGDTQYF. CDR3 nucleotides: TGTGCCAGCAGTGCGGAAAGGGGGGATACGCAGTATTTT.

The chain has TRBV19 and TRBJ2-7; D may be TRBD1 (5 bases). The CDR3 contains 14 residues. Germline CDR1 reads LNHDA; CDR2 reads SQIVND (reference sequence). V lost 4 bases and J lost 2, with 12 bases in between. Here the CDR3 reads CASSNGVGPYEQYF. CDR3 bases: TGTGCCAGTAGTAACGGAGTGGGGCCCTACGAGCAGTACTTC.

The chain uses TRBV5-4 and TRBJ2-5, with D unclear. Germline CDR1 reads SGHNT; CDR2 reads YYREEE (reference sequence). V was cut by 3 bases and J by 2 bases, with 8 bases left in between. The CDR3 contains 13 residues. The CDR3 region has the DNA TGTGCCAGCAGCTCGGGTGGGCAAGAGACCCAGTACTTC. This sequence encodes CASSSGGQETQYF.

This clone came up once. The gene calls are TRBV5-1 and TRBJ2-7; 8 nucleotides align to TRBD1. Trimming at V came to 3 bases and at J to 3 bases, leaving 8 bases not matched to a gene. The CDR3 length is 15 residues. Germline-derived CDR1 and CDR2 are SGHRS and YFSETQ. CDR3 bases: TGCGCCAGCAGCTCCGAGTTAGGACAGGGCTACGAGCAGTACTTC. This codes for CASSSELGQGYEQYF.

This clone has a handful of counts. CDR3 sequence (DNA): TGTGCCAGCAGCCAATCTTGGACAACTAATGAAAAACTGTTTTTT. Translation gives CASSQSWTTNEKLFF. V is TRBV16 and J is TRBJ1-4; D ambiguous. The CDR3 extends over 15 amino acids. Germline CDR1 reads KGHSY; CDR2 reads FQNENV. The ends were cut back, 0 bases at V and 0 bases at J, with 5 bases in the middle.